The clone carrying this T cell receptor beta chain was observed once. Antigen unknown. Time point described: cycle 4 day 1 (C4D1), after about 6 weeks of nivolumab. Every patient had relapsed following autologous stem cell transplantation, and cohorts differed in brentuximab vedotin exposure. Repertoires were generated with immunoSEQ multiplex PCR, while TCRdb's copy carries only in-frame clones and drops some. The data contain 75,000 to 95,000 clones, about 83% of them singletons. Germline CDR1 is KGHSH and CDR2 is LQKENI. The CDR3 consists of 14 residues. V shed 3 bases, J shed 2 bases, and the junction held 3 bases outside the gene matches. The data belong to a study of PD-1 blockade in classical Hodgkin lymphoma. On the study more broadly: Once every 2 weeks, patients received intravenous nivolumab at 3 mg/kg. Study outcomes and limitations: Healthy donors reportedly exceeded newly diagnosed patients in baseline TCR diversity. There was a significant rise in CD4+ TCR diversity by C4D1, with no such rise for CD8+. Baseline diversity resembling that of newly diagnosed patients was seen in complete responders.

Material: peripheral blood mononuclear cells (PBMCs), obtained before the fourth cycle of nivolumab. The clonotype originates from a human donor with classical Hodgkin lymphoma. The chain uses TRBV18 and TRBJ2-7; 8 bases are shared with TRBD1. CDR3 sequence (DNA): TGTGCCAGCTCACCGGGACAGGAGACCTACGAGCAGTACTTC. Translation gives CASSPGQETYEQYF.